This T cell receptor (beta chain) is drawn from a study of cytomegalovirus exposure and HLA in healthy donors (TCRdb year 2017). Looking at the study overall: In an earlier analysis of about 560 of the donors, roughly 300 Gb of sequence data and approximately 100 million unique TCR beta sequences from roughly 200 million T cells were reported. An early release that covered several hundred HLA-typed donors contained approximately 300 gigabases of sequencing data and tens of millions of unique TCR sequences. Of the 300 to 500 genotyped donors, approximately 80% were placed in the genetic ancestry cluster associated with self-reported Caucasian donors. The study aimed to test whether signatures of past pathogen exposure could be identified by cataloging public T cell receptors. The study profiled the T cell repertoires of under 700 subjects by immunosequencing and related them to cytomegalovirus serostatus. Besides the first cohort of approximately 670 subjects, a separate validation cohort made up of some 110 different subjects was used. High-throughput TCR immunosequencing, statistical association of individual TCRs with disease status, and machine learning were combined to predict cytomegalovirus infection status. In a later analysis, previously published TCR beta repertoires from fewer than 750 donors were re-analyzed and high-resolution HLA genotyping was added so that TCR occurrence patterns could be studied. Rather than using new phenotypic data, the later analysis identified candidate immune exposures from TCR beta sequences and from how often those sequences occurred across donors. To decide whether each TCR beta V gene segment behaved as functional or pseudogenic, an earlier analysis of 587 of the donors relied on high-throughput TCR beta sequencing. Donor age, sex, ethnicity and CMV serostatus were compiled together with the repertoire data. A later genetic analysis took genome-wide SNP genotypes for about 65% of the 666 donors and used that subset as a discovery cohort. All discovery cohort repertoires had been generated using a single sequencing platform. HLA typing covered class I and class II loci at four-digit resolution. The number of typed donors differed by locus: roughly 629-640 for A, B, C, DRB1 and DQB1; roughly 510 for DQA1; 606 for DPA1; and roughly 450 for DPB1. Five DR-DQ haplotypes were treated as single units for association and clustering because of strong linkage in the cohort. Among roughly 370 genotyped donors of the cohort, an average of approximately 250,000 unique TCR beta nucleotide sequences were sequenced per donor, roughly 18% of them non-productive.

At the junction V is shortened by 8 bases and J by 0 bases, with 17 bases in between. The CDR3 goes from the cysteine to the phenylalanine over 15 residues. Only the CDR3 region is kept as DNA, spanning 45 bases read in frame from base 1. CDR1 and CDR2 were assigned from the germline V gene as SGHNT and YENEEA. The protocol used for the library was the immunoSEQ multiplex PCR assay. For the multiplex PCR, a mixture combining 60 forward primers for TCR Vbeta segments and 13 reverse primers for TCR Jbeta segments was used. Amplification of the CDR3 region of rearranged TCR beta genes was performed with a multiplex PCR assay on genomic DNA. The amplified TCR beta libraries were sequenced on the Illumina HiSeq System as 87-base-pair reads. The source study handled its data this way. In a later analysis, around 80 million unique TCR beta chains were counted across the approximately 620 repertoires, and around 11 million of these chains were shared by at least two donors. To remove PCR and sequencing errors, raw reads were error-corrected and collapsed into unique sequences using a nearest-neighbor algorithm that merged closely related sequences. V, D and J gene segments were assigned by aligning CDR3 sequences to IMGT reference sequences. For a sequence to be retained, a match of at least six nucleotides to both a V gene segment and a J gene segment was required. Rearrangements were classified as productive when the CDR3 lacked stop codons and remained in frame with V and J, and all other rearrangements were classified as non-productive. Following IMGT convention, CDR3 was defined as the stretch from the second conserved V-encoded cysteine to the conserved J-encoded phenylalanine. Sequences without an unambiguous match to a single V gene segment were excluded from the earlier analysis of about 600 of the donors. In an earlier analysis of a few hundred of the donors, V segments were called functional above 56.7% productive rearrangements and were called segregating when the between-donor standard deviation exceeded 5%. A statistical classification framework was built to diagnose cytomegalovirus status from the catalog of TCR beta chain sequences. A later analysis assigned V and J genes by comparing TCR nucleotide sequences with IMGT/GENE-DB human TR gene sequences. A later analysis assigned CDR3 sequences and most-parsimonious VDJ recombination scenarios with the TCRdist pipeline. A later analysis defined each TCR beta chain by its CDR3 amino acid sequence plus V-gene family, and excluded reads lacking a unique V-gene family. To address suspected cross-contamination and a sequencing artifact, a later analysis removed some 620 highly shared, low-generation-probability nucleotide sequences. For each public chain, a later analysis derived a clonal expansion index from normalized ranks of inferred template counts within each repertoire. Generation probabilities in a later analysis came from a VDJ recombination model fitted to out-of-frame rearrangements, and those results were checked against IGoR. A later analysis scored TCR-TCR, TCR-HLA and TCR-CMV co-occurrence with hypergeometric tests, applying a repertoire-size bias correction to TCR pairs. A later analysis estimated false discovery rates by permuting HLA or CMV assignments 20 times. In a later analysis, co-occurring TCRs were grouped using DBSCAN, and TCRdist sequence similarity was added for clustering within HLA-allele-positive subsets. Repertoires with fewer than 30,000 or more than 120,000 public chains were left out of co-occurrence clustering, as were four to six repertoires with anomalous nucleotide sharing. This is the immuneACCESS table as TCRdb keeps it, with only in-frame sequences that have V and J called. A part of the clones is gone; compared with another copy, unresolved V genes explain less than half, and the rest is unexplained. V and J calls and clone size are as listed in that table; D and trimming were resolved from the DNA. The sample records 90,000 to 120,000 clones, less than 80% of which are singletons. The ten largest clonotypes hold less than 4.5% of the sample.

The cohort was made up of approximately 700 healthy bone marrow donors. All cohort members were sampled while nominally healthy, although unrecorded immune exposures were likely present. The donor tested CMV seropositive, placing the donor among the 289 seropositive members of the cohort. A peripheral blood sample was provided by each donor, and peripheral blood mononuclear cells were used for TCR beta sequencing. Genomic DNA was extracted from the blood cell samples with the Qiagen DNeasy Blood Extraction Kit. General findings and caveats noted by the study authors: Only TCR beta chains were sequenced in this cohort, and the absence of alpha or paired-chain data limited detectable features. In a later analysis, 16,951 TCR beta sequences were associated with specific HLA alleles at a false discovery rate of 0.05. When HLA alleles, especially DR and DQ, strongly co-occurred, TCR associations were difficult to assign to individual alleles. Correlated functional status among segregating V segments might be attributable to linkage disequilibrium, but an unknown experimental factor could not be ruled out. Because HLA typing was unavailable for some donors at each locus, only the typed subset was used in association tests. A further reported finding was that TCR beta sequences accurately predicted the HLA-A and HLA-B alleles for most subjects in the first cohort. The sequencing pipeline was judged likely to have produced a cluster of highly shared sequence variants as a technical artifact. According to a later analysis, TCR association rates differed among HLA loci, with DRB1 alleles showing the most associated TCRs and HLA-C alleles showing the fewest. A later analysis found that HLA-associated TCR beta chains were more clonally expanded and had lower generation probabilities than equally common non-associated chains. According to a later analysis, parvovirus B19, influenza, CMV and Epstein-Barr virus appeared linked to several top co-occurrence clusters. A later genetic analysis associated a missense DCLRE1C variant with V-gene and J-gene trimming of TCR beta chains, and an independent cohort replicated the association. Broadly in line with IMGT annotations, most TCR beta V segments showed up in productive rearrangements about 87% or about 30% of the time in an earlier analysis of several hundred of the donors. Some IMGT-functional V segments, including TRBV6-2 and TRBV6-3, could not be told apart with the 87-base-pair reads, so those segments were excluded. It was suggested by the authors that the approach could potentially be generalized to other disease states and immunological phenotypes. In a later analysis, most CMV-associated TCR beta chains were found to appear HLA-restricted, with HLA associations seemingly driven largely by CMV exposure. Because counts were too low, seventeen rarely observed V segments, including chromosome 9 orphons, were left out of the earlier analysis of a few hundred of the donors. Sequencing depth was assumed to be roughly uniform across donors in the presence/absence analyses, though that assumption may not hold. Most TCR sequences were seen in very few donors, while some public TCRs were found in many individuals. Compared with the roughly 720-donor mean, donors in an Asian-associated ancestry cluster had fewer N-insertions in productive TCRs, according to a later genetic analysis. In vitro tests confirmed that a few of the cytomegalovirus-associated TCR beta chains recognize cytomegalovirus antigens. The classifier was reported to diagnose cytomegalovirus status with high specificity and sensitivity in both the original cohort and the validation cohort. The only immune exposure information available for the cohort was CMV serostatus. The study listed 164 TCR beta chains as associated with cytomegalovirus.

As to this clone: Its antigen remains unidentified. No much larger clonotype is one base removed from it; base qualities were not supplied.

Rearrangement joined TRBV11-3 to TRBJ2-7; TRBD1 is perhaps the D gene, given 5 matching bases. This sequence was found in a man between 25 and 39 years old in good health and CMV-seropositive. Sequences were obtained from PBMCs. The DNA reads TGTGCCAGCGATAAATACAGGCTTAGCTCCTACGAGCAGTACTTC. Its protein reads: CASDKYRLSSYEQYF.